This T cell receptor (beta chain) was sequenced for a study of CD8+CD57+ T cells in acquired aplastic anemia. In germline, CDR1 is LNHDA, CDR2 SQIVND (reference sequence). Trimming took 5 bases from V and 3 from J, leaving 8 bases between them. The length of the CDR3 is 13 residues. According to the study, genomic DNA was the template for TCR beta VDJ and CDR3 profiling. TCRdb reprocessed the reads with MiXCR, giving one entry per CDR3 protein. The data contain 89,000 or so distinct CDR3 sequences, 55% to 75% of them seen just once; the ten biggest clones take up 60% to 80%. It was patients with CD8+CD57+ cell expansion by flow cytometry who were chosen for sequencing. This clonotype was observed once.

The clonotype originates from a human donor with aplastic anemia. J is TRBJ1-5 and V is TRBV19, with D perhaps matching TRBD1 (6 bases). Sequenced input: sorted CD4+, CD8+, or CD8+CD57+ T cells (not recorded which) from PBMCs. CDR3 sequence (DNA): TGTGCCAGTAGTGACAGGACCAATCAGCCCCAGCATTTT. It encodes CASSDRTNQPQHF.